This T cell receptor (beta chain) is from a study of CD8 T cells in Susac syndrome. The study, taken as a whole, reports: Only a relatively small number of individuals were included in the TCR sequencing and HLA analysis.

High-throughput TCR beta sequencing covered peripheral CD8+ and CD4+ T cells. TEMRA cells were FACS-enriched, while CD8+ and CD4+ T cells were negatively isolated. In the case of this clonotype: Its target is unknown.

Germline V gene data show CDR1 as SQVTM and CDR2 as ANQGSEA. With V trimmed by 2 bases and J by 3 bases, 3 bases remained unmatched. The CDR3 contains 14 residues. Random hexamers primed reverse transcription of 0.5 to 1 ug RNA. TCR beta CDR3 was amplified by immunoSEQ covering 54 Vbeta and 13 Jbeta. TCRdb reprocessed the immunoSEQ multiplex PCR reads via MiXCR and lists one record per CDR3 protein. Found here are some 150,000 distinct CDR3 sequences, roughly 95% of them singletons; the top ten hold under 0.15%. Sequenced: CD8+ T cells from PBMCs. The chain is built from TRBV29-1 and TRBJ2-1; TRBD1 agrees at 8 bases. This clonotype originated in a human donor with multiple sclerosis. CDR3 loop: CSVESRGHYNEQFF. The CDR3 region has the DNA TGCAGCGTTGAAAGCAGGGGGCACTACAATGAGCAGTTCTTC.